This T cell receptor (beta chain) was sequenced for a study of STAT3 mutations in large granular lymphocyte leukemia. The study, taken as a whole, reports: Every T-LGLL patient had at least one immunodominant TCRbeta clonotype.

TCRdb's table, derived via immunoSEQ multiplex PCR, lists solely in-frame clones and lacks some. The sample has about 1,500 clones, approximately 75% seen once. Germline V gives CDR1 SGHRS, CDR2 YFSETQ. The ends were cut back, 1 base at V and 7 bases at J, with 17 bases in the middle. The CDR3 sequence is 15 residues long. Worth noting for this clone: Its antigen remains unknown.

This chain joins TRBV5-1 and TRBJ1-1; D call uncertain. Sequencing was performed on peripheral blood mononuclear cells. The sequence came from a man aged 45-65 years with T-cell large granular lymphocyte leukemia. Some clones in this sample may be carry-over from other donors' samples. In nucleotides, the CDR3 is TGCGCCAGCAGCTTGTTGGGCGGACGGGTAAATGAAGCTTTCTTT. Amino acid sequence: CASSLLGGRVNEAFF.